The following is a T cell receptor (beta chain) sequence with its context. The record originates from a study of blood T cell repertoires in COVID-19. Measured with immunoSEQ multiplex PCR; TCRdb has only the in-frame clones, and not every one. The sample lists 200,000 or so clones; 75% to 85% were seen once. The CDR3 is 18 residues long. J lost 0 bases, V lost 6 bases, and 15 bases had no gene match. Germline CDR1 ENHRY, CDR2 SYGVKD. The chain carries TRBV10-3 and TRBJ1-2, with 8 bases that match TRBD1. This receptor was identified in a man in his forties who had recovered from COVID-19. Material for sequencing was peripheral blood. CDR3 sequence: CAIRNSPGTGDANYGYTF. CDR3 sequence (DNA): TGTGCCATCAGGAATAGCCCCGGGACAGGAGATGCTAACTATGGCTACACCTTC.